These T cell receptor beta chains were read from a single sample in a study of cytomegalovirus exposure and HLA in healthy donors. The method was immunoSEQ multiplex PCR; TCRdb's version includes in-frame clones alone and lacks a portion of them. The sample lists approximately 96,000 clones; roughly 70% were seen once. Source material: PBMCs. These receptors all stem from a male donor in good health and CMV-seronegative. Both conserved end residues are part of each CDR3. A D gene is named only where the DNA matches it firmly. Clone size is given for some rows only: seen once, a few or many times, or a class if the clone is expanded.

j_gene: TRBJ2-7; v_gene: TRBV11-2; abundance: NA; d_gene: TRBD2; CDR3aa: CASSRLSGSGTEQYF; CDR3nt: TGTGCCAGCAGCCGCCTCAGCGGTAGCGGGACCGAGCAGTACTTC
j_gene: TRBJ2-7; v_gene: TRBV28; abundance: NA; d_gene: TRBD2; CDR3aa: CASSLYRLAGGPYEQYF; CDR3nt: TGTGCCAGCAGTTTATACCGACTAGCGGGAGGCCCCTACGAGCAGTACTTC
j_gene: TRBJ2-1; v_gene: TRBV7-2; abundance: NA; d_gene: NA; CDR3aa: CASSPDRSYRLGNEQFF; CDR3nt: TGTGCCAGCAGCCCCGACAGGAGTTATCGACTCGGCAATGAGCAGTTCTTC
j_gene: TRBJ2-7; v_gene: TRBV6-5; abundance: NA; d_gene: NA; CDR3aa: CATISSYEQYF; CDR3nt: TGTGCCACCATTAGCTCCTACGAGCAGTACTTC
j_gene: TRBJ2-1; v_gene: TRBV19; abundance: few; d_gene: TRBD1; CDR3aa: CASSTRTGGNHNEQFF; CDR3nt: TGTGCCAGTAGTACCAGGACAGGGGGTAACCACAATGAGCAGTTCTTC
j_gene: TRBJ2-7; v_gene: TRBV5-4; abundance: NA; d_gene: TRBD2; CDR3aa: CASSAASGSYEQYF; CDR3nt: TGTGCCAGCAGCGCGGCTAGCGGCTCCTACGAGCAGTACTTC
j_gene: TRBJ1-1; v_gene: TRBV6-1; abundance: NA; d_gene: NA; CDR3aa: CASSLRDGNTEAFF; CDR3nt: TGTGCCAGCAGCTTACGAGATGGGAACACTGAAGCTTTCTTT
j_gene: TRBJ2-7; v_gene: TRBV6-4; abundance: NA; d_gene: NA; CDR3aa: CASSLEVDREQYF; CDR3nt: TGTGCCAGCAGTCTAGAGGTCGACCGCGAGCAGTACTTC
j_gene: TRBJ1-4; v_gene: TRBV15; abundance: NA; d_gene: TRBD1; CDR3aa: CATSPEGDRDEKLFF; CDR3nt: TGTGCCACCAGTCCCGAGGGGGACAGGGATGAAAAACTGTTTTTT
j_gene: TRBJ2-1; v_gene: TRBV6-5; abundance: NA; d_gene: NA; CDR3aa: CASSYGRVVYNEQFF; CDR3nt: TGTGCCAGCAGTTACGGCAGGGTTGTTTACAATGAGCAGTTCTTC
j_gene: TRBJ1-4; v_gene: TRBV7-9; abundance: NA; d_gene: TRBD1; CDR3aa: CASSWTGSNEKLFF; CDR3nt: TGTGCCAGCAGCTGGACAGGGTCTAATGAAAAACTGTTTTTT
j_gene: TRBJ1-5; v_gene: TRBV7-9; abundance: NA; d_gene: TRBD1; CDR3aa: CASSLGQGADQPQHF; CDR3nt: TGTGCCAGCAGCTTAGGACAGGGGGCCGATCAGCCCCAGCATTTT
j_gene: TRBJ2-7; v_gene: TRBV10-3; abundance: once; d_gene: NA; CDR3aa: CAISVRGGEQYF; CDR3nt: TGTGCCATCAGTGTTAGGGGAGGCGAGCAGTACTTC
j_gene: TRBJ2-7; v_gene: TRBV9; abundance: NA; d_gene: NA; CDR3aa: CASSVEGDINYEQYF; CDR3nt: TGTGCCAGCAGCGTAGAGGGGGACATAAACTACGAGCAGTACTTC
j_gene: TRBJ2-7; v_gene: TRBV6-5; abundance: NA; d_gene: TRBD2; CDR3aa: CASSYSMSGRIYEQYF; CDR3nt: TGTGCCAGCAGTTACTCTATGAGCGGGAGAATCTACGAGCAGTACTTC
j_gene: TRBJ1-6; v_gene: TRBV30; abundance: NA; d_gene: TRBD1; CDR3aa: CAWITGENSPLHF; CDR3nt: TGTGCCTGGATTACAGGGGAAAACTCACCCCTCCACTTT
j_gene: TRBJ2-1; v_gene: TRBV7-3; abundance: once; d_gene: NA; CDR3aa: CASSWAGQFNGQFF; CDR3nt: TGTGCCAGCAGCTGGGCGGGACAGTTTAATGGGCAGTTCTTC
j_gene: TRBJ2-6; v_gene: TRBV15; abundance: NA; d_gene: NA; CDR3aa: CATSRDPGGTGANVLTF; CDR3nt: TGTGCCACCAGCAGAGACCCCGGAGGGACTGGGGCCAACGTCCTGACTTTC
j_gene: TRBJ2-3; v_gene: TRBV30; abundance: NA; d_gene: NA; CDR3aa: CAWRDSSRTDTQYF; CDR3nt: TGTGCCTGGAGAGATAGCTCACGCACAGATACGCAGTATTTT
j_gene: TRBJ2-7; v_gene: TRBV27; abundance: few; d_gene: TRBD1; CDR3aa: CASSWDSSYEQYF; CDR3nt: TGTGCCAGCAGTTGGGACAGCTCCTACGAGCAGTACTTC
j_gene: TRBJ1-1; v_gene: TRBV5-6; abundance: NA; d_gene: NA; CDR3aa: CASSLGQSEAFF; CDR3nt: TGTGCCAGCAGCTTGGGACAGTCTGAAGCTTTCTTT
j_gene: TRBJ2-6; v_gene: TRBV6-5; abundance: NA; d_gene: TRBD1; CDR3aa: CASRSTGVGANVLTF; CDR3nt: TGTGCCAGCAGATCCACAGGGGTAGGGGCCAACGTCCTGACTTTC
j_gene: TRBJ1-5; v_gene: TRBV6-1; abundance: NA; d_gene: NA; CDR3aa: CASSESGKSQPQHF; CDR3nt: TGTGCCAGCAGTGAATCGGGGAAGAGTCAGCCCCAGCATTTT
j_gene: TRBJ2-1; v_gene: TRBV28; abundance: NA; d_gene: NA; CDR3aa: CASREVNEQFF; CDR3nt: TGTGCCAGCAGGGAGGTCAATGAGCAGTTCTTC
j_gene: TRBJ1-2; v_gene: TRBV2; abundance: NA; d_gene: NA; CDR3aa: CASSGTEGYTF; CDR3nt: TGTGCCAGCAGTGGCACAGAGGGCTACACCTTC
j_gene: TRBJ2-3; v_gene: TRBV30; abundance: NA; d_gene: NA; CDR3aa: CAWSPGRSLRTDTQYF; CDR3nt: TGTGCCTGGAGCCCCGGTCGGTCCCTGCGCACAGATACGCAGTATTTT
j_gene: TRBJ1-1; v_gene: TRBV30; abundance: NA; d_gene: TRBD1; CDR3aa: CAWSPGGNVAFF; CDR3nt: TGTGCCTGGAGTCCAGGGGGCAACGTAGCTTTCTTT
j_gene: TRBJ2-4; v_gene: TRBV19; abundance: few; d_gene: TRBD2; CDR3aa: CASSIPSGRGENIQYF; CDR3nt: TGTGCCAGTAGTATCCCTAGCGGGCGGGGAGAAAACATTCAGTACTTC
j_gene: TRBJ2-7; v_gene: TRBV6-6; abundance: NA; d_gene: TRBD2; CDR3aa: CASNPATSGGAYEQYF; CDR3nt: TGTGCCAGCAACCCGGCGACTAGCGGAGGAGCCTACGAGCAGTACTTC
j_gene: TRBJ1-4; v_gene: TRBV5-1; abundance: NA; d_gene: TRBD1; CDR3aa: CASSLTPLQGQHEKLFF; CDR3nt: TGCGCCAGCAGCTTGACGCCCTTACAGGGGCAGCATGAAAAACTGTTTTTT
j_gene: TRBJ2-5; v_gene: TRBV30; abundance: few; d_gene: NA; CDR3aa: CAWSRRAGETQYF; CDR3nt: TGTGCCTGGAGTCGACGAGCAGGGGAGACCCAGTACTTC
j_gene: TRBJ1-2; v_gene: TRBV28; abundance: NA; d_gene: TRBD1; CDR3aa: CASSLSGTVDYTF; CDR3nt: TGTGCCAGCAGTTTATCCGGGACAGTGGACTACACCTTC
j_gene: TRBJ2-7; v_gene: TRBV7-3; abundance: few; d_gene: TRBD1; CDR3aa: CASSHGTRGYEQYF; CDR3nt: TGTGCCAGCAGCCACGGGACCAGGGGGTACGAGCAGTACTTC
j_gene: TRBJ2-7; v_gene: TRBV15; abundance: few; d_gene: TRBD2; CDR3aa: CATSRKGLAGDEQYF; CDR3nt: TGTGCCACCAGCAGAAAAGGACTAGCGGGAGACGAGCAGTACTTC
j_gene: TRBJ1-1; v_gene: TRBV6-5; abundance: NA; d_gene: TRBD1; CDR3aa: CASIDRGGTEAFF; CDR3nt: TGTGCCAGCATCGACAGGGGGGGAACTGAAGCTTTCTTT
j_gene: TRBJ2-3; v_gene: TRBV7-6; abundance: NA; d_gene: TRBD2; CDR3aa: CASSASGTITDTQYF; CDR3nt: TGTGCCAGCAGCGCATCCGGGACTATCACAGATACACAGTATTTT
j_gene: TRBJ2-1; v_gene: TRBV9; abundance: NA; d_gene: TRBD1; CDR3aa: CASSARQGSLGYNEQFF; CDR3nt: TGTGCCAGCAGCGCTCGACAGGGGTCCCTTGGTTACAATGAGCAGTTCTTC
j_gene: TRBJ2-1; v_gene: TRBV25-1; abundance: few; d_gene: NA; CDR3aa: CASRGLTYNEQFF; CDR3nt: TGTGCCAGCAGAGGACTTACCTACAATGAGCAGTTCTTC
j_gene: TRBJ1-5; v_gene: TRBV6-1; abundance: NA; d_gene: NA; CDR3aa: CASSGDGGSVGNQPQHF; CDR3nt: TGTGCCAGCAGTGGTGATGGGGGGTCGGTGGGCAATCAGCCCCAGCATTTT
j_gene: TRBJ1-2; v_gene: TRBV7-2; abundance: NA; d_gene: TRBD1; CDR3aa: CASSLGGGQGDGYTF; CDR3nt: TGTGCCAGCAGCCTAGGGGGGGGACAGGGGGATGGCTACACCTTC
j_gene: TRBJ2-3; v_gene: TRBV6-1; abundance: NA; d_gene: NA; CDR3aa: CASSESGRRSTDTQYF; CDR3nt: TGTGCCAGCAGTGAGAGTGGGCGGAGGAGCACAGATACGCAGTATTTT
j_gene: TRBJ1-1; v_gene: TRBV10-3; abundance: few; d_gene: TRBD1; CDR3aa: CAISEQGQGEAFF; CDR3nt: TGTGCCATCAGTGAACAAGGACAGGGCGAAGCTTTCTTT